A selection of T cell receptor beta chains follows, all from one sample in a study of T-cell memory formation after mild COVID-19. TCRdb passed the 5' RACE reads through MiXCR, listing each CDR3 protein once. Of about 210,000 distinct CDR3 sequences listed, around 30% were seen once; the top ten hold over 10%. The source material was PBMCs or a T cell subset sorted from them (not recorded which). These receptors all stem from an adult woman who had mild COVID-19 (a few samples of this study predate the infection). Cell type and time point are not known. Both conserved end residues are trimmed from each CDR3. Fields, in order: V gene, CDR3 protein.

TRBV12-3/TRBV12-4,ASSFGPVENSPLH
TRBV4-1,ASSLTNLYEQY
TRBV18,ASSTIGTGNYEQY
TRBV7-9,ARQGGDNEQF
TRBV3-1,ASSQQGGEQY
TRBV12-3/TRBV12-4,ASTLTGGDQPQH
TRBV24-1,ATSDSVREVNEQF
TRBV13,ASSLGDGGYGYT
TRBV30,AWSHRDRNYGYT
TRBV12-3/TRBV12-4,ASSLGVGIAGGQEQF
TRBV7-9,ASSFRVGLLYNEQF
TRBV29-1,SVEGRLAGNYNEQF
TRBV12-3/TRBV12-4,ASSTGTVQETQY
TRBV7-9,ASSHPPFGDNEQF